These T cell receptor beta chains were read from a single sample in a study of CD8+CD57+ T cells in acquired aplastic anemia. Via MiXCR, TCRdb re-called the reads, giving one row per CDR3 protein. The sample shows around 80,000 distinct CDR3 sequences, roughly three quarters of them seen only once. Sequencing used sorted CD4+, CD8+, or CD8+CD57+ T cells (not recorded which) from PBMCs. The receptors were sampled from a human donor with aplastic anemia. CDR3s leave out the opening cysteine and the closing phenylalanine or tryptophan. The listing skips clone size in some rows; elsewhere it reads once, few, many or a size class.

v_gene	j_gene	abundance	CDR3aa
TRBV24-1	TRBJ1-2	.	ATSGTGQDYGYT
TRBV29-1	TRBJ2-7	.	SVSRDIYEQY
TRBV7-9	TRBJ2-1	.	ASSELWDNDEQF
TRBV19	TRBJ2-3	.	ASSTGQGRKDTQY
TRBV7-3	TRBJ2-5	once	ASSLKPRETQY
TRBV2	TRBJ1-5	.	ASSNGYGNQPQH
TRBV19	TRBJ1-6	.	ASSRDRGTPLH
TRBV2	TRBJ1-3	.	ASTWDGGGNTIY
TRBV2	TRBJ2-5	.	ASSELGGEETQY
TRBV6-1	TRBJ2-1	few	ASIPYNGYNEQF
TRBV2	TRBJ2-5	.	ASSAPLTGRETQY
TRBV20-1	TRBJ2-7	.	SASVTGEANYEQY
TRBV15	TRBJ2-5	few	ATSGGLAGGWEETQY